The rows below give T cell receptor beta chains drawn from one sample of a study of cytomegalovirus exposure and HLA in healthy donors. Clones were sequenced by immunoSEQ multiplex PCR, and TCRdb holds only the in-frame ones, with some missing. Of about 120,000 clones in the sample, approximately 88% were seen once. Sequenced material: PBMCs. These receptors were collected from a man between 18 and 29 years old in good health and CMV-seronegative. The conserved cysteine and the conserved F or W are not part of the CDR3 here. Each record gives: J gene, V gene, CDR3 protein.

J: TRBJ2-2
V: TRBV19
CDR3: ASSIGRYNTGELF

J: TRBJ2-7
V: TRBV5-4
CDR3: ASSLTGLAEPYEQY

J: TRBJ1-4
V: TRBV7-9
CDR3: ASSLEGTGNEKLF

J: TRBJ1-4
V: TRBV7-2
CDR3: ASSSQPPGQFNEKLF

J: TRBJ1-6
V: TRBV2
CDR3: ASRLRAGVNSPLH

J: TRBJ2-1
V: TRBV6-5
CDR3: ASRPGTGFSNEQF

J: TRBJ2-1
V: TRBV13
CDR3: ASSLSGGLSYNEQF

J: TRBJ2-7
V: TRBV6-5
CDR3: ASSYDGSGSYEQY

J: TRBJ2-3
V: TRBV5-1
CDR3: ASSLVSGLGPSSTDTQY

J: TRBJ2-5
V: TRBV4-3
CDR3: ASSQGQLAVETQY

J: TRBJ2-7
V: TRBV6-1
CDR3: ASSVLDEEGEQY

J: TRBJ2-7
V: TRBV5-4
CDR3: ASSLASGYEQY

J: TRBJ2-7
V: TRBV19
CDR3: ASSIGGRAYEQY

J: TRBJ1-2
V: TRBV5-1
CDR3: ASSLVGSISGYT

J: TRBJ2-7
V: TRBV2
CDR3: ASSRTSGSGYEQY

J: TRBJ1-4
V: TRBV18
CDR3: ASSPGQDAREKLF

J: TRBJ2-3
V: TRBV27
CDR3: ASSLSTNLRTDTQY

J: TRBJ2-2
V: TRBV7-9
CDR3: ASSLAGGPRTGELF

J: TRBJ2-6
V: TRBV28
CDR3: ATTVEGGSGANVLT

J: TRBJ1-5
V: TRBV2
CDR3: ASSEGGRNQPQH

J: TRBJ2-5
V: TRBV19
CDR3: ASSLGVAGGQETQY

J: TRBJ2-1
V: TRBV5-1
CDR3: ASSSGQLYNEQF

J: TRBJ2-7
V: TRBV28
CDR3: ASMRGASYEQY

J: TRBJ1-2
V: TRBV29-1
CDR3: SVESGYGYT

J: TRBJ2-7
V: TRBV7-8
CDR3: ASIKAGVYEQY

J: TRBJ2-3
V: TRBV7-6
CDR3: ASSENSGGPWDTQY

J: TRBJ2-3
V: TRBV10-3
CDR3: AISPVLTDTQY

J: TRBJ2-4
V: TRBV6-6
CDR3: ASHSMGHQGGIQY

J: TRBJ1-2
V: TRBV12-5
CDR3: ASGSLAGVAGYT

J: TRBJ2-1
V: TRBV7-2
CDR3: ASSSAGRGDNEQF

J: TRBJ2-3
V: TRBV2
CDR3: ASRPTTPGTQY

J: TRBJ1-4
V: TRBV30
CDR3: AWSVAGRRGEKLF

J: TRBJ2-3
V: TRBV6-5
CDR3: ASSYAGGPTDTQY

J: TRBJ2-1
V: TRBV9
CDR3: ASSDDPLAGGINEQF

J: TRBJ1-4
V: TRBV23-1
CDR3: ASSQSSGSNEKLF

J: TRBJ1-2
V: TRBV9
CDR3: ASSVDGTGGYGYT

J: TRBJ1-2
V: TRBV7-2
CDR3: ASSLGRNNYGYT

J: TRBJ2-7
V: TRBV11-2
CDR3: ASSLGSAGLYYEQY

J: TRBJ2-1
V: TRBV10-1
CDR3: ASSDFNNTSGRNPF

J: TRBJ1-5
V: TRBV6-5
CDR3: ASSRDRASQPQH

J: TRBJ2-7
V: TRBV7-8
CDR3: ASSQGLAATYEQY

J: TRBJ2-2
V: TRBV12-1
CDR3: ASSSPVRGLRTGELF

J: TRBJ2-7
V: TRBV10-3
CDR3: ANGDRAREQY

J: TRBJ1-1
V: TRBV6-5
CDR3: ASSRGPEAF

J: TRBJ1-6
V: TRBV27
CDR3: ASSPRSYNSPLH

J: TRBJ2-7
V: TRBV27
CDR3: ASRGLLSYEQY

J: TRBJ2-5
V: TRBV6-5
CDR3: ASRFAGRGETQY

J: TRBJ2-7
V: TRBV5-6
CDR3: ASSFGDSYEQY

J: TRBJ1-5
V: TRBV27
CDR3: ASRMTGYSNQPQH

J: TRBJ2-3
V: TRBV19
CDR3: ASSSGGGTQY